What follows are 19 T cell receptor beta chains derived from one specimen sequenced in a study of shared clonotypes between healthy human individuals. The repertoire was sequenced with immunoSEQ multiplex PCR; TCRdb's copy has only in-frame clones and lacks some. The table records 2 million to 2.5 million clones, 85% to 95% of them present only once. The sequencing sample was made of naive CD4+ T cells from PBMCs. The subset here: CD45RA+ positively selected. The receptors were sampled from a man in his late teens or twenties in good health. Some clones in this sample may be carry-over from other donors' samples.

The chain employs TRBV6-1 and TRBJ2-1, with D hard to call. With 6 bases removed from V and 2 bases from J, the gap between germline ends came to 14 bases. The CDR3 runs 15 residues. Germline loops: CDR1 MNHNS, CDR2 SASEGT. The CDR3 loop reads CASRRSGATYNEQFF. The CDR3 DNA is TGTGCCAGCAGACGAAGTGGTGCAACCTACAATGAGCAGTTCTTC.

The chain links TRBV4-3 to TRBJ2-3, with a weak D call TRBD1 (5 bases). Trimming cost V 0 bases and J 1 base, with 11 bases left between them. The CDR3 is 16 amino acids. CDR1 and CDR2 (germline): LGHNA, YSLEER. Here the CDR3 DNA reads TGCGCCAGCAGCCAAGATTGGCAGGGCCGCACAGATACGCAGTATTTT. Its translation: CASSQDWQGRTDTQYF.

The chain joins TRBV6-6 to TRBJ1-6; D is undetermined. Between the trimmed V and J ends, which lost 5 bases and 5 bases, there was a span of 10 bases. Germline CDR1 reads MNHNY; CDR2 reads SVGAGI (reference sequence). The CDR3 sequence is 14 residues long. CDR3 sequence (DNA): TGTGCCAGCAGTCGGACGGCAGATAATTCACCCCTCCACTTT. Protein sequence: CASSRTADNSPLHF.

The chain carries TRBV6-4 and TRBJ1-2; TRBD1 matches 7 bases. Germline V gene lookup returns CDR1 MRHNA and CDR2 SNTAGT. V was pared by 2 bases and J by 4 bases, with 7 bases of the junction left unmatched. The CDR3 totals 15 residues. CDR3 loop: CASSDPGGGLYGYTF. Written as DNA, the CDR3 is TGTGCCAGCAGTGACCCAGGGGGGGGCCTCTATGGCTACACCTTC.

J is TRBJ1-2 and V is TRBV18; TRBD1 might be the D (6 bases). Germline CDR1 reads KGHSH; CDR2 reads LQKENI. V was cut by 3 bases and J by 7 bases, with 21 bases left in between. The CDR3 spans 16 residues. The chain's CDR3 is CASSPSAGGRTPGYTF. The DNA of the CDR3 is TGTGCCAGCTCACCTTCCGCGGGGGGGCGCACCCCTGGCTACACCTTC.

This sequence joins TRBV9 and TRBJ2-1, with TRBD2 matching over 7 bases. The CDR3 covers 15 residues. J lost 4 bases, V lost 2 bases, and 6 bases had no gene match. In germline, CDR1 is SGDLS, CDR2 YYNGEE. CDR3 sequence: CASSVYVGGYNEQFF. CDR3 nucleotides: TGTGCCAGCAGCGTCTACGTGGGAGGGTACAATGAGCAGTTCTTC.

This clone has just one count. The gene calls are TRBV7-3 and TRBJ1-5; D not resolved. Germline values: CDR1 SGHTA, CDR2 FQGTGA. V was trimmed by 4 bases and J by 0 bases, leaving 22 bases between them. This CDR3 comprises 19 residues. The CDR3 loop is CASSSPPLGGSDSNQPQHF. As DNA, the CDR3 is TGTGCCAGCAGCTCCCCCCCCCTCGGTGGCTCCGATAGCAATCAGCCCCAGCATTTT.

This clone was seen a handful of times. The chain uses TRBV18 and TRBJ1-1; TRBD1 matches at 9 bases. This CDR3 has 14 amino acids. CDR1 is KGHSH and CDR2 is LQKENI in the germline V gene. The V segment lost 4 bases and the J segment 3 bases; nucleotides outside the gene matches: 3. CDR3 bases: TGTGCCAGCTCACACAGGGGGCTGGACACTGAAGCTTTCTTT. Protein: CASSHRGLDTEAFF.

The chain links TRBV27 to TRBJ1-4; D call uncertain. The CDR3 sequence is 16 residues long. The germline V gene has CDR1 MNHEY and CDR2 SMNVEV (reference sequence). V gave up 5 bases and J gave up 3 bases, with 16 bases separating them. CDR3 bases: TGTGCCAGCAGTCCCCGAGCCCTCGGACCTAATGAAAAACTGTTTTTT. This gives the protein CASSPRALGPNEKLFF.

CDR3 nucleotide sequence: TGTGCCAGCAGTTTTCTCGACAGGCCTGGGAGCAATCAGCCCCAGCATTTT. It codes for CASSFLDRPGSNQPQHF. This sequence joins TRBV28 and TRBJ1-5; tentatively, D is TRBD1 (6 bases). Per the germline V gene, CDR1 is MDHEN and CDR2 is SYDVKM. Trimming cost V 3 bases and J 1 base, with 16 bases left between them. This CDR3 is 17 amino acids long.

The J gene is TRBJ2-3, the V gene TRBV28, with D unclear. Germline V CDR1 and CDR2: MDHEN, SYDVKM. The CDR3 runs 16 residues. Trimming removed 5 bases at V and 0 bases at J, with 15 bases between. CDR3 amino acids: CASSPIRPTSTDTQYF. CDR3 DNA sequence: TGTGCCAGCAGTCCCATACGACCGACAAGCACAGATACGCAGTATTTT.

This clone was seen a single time. The V call is TRBV5-5, the J call TRBJ2-2, with D perhaps being TRBD1 or TRBD2 (5 bases each). CDR1 SGHKS and CDR2 YYEKEE come from the germline V gene (reference sequence). The CDR3 is 15 residues long. Trimming stripped 6 bases from V and 1 base from J, with 13 bases between. The CDR3 reads CASTPGQLNTGELFF. CDR3 in DNA: TGTGCCAGCACCCCGGGGCAATTGAACACCGGGGAGCTGTTTTTT.

The chain joins TRBV11-3 to TRBJ2-1; maybe TRBD1 (5 bases). The germline V and J ends were trimmed by 0 bases and 9 bases, with 9 bases remaining between them. CDR1 is SGHNT and CDR2 is YENEEA in the germline V gene. CDR3 size: 13 residues. Written as DNA, the CDR3 is TGTGCCAGCAGCTTAGAACAGGAGAGTGAGCAGTTCTTC. Its protein product is CASSLEQESEQFF. The complete variable domain, with remaining parts taken from reference TRBV11-3 and TRBJ2-1, reads EAGVVQSPRYKIIEKKQPVAFWCNPISGHNTLYWYLQNLGQGPELLIRYENEEAVDDSQLPKDRFSAERLKGVDSTLKIQPAELGDSAVYLCASSLEQESEQFFGPGTRLTVL.

This rearrangement joins TRBV5-5 to TRBJ2-1, with 13 bases aligning to TRBD2. Trimming took 3 bases from V and 10 from J; bases not matched to a gene: 7. Germline loops: CDR1 SGHKS, CDR2 YYEKEE (reference sequence). CDR3 length equals 15 residues. CDR3 amino acids: CASSYTSGRAAEQFF. As DNA, the CDR3 is TGTGCCAGCAGCTACACTAGCGGGAGGGCCGCCGAGCAGTTCTTC.

This clone appeared a single time. The chain combines TRBV4-3 with TRBJ2-7; 9 bases line up with TRBD1. This CDR3 contains 14 residues. Germline V gives CDR1 LGHNA, CDR2 YSLEER. V was clipped by 2 bases and J by 5 bases; unmatched bases: 4. CDR3 DNA sequence: TGCGCCAGCAGCCAAACGGACAGGGGCCACGAGCAGTACTTC. It translates to CASSQTDRGHEQYF.

The chain combines TRBV9 with TRBJ2-2; 10 bases are a match to TRBD2. Germline CDR1 SGDLS, CDR2 YYNGEE. Trimming removed 4 bases from V and 7 bases from J; junction bases left unmatched: 13. The CDR3 runs to 17 residues. CDR3 region: CASSTGSSGRVVGELFF. As DNA, the CDR3 is TGTGCCAGCAGCACCGGGTCCAGCGGGAGGGTTGTCGGGGAGCTGTTTTTT. The complete variable domain, with remaining parts taken from reference TRBV9 and TRBJ2-2, reads DSGVTQTPKHLITATGQRVTLRCSPRSGDLSVYWYQQSLDQGLQFLIQYYNGEERAKGNILERFSAQQFPDLHSELNLSSLELGDSALYFCASSTGSSGRVVGELFFGEGSRLTVL.

This clone was seen once. This chain uses TRBV27 with TRBJ1-2; the D is unclear. V lost 2 bases and J lost 7, with 20 bases in between. This CDR3 spans 16 amino acids. Germline-derived CDR1 and CDR2 are MNHEY and SMNVEV (reference sequence). In DNA, the CDR3 is TGTGCCAGCAGTTTACAGAACTGGGGTGACCCTGCTGGCTACACCTTC. Its translation is CASSLQNWGDPAGYTF.

This clone appeared once. V is TRBV6-5 and J is TRBJ2-1; either TRBD1 or TRBD2 may supply D (5 bases each). Per the germline V gene, CDR1 is MNHEY and CDR2 is SVGAGI. Trimming removed 4 bases at V and 1 base at J, with 11 bases between. The CDR3 contains 15 residues. The CDR3 DNA is TGTGCCAGCAGTTTTCGGGGCTTGTCCTACAATGAGCAGTTCTTC. As protein: CASSFRGLSYNEQFF.

A remark on this clone: The same CDR3 also results from other DNA sequences found in this sample. The V gene is TRBV7-6, the J gene TRBJ2-5; 9 nucleotides match TRBD2. Trimming at V came to 5 bases and at J to 2 bases, leaving 12 bases not matched to a gene. CDR1 is SGHVS and CDR2 is FNYEAQ in the germline V gene. The CDR3 has 17 amino acids. CDR3 residues: CASSLGLAGGGQETQYF. CDR3 in DNA: TGTGCCAGCAGCCTGGGACTAGCAGGGGGAGGGCAAGAGACCCAGTACTTC. The full variable domain, completed using reference TRBV7-6 and TRBJ2-5, is GAGVSQSPRYKVTKRGQDVALRCDPISGHVSLYWYRQALGQGPEFLTYFNYEAQQDKSGLPNDRFSAERPEGSISTLTIQRTEQRDSAMYRCASSLGLAGGGQETQYFGPGTRLLVL.